This TCR beta chain was captured by sequencing in a study of blood T cell repertoires in COVID-19. Looked up from germline, CDR1 is ENHRY and CDR2 is SYGVKD. The CDR3 is 17 residues long. The V and J ends lost 4 bases and 7 bases, in that order; junction bases with no gene match: 18. Assay used: immunoSEQ multiplex PCR; TCRdb lists only in-frame clones, some missing. The table records roughly 230,000 clones, approximately 81% of them present only once. This sequence joins TRBV10-3 and TRBJ1-1, with 7 bases aligning to TRBD1. The receptor was isolated from a woman of 80 years or more with COVID-19, enrolled during active disease. Input material: peripheral blood. CDR3 nucleotide sequence: TGTGCCATCAGTGCCTGGAAACAGGGGTACGAAGCCAATGAAGCTTTCTTT. Translation: CAISAWKQGYEANEAFF.